These 9 T cell receptor beta chains share one sample of origin, sequenced in a study of persistence of HIV-infected CD4 T cells. This nonspecific control used anti-CD3/anti-CD28 bead stimulation of CD4+ T cells. CD4+ T cells upregulating both CD40 ligand and CD69 were sorted as responding cells. No antigen has been identified for these receptors. The immunoSEQ assay was version 4, run in survey mode. This table comes from immunoSEQ multiplex PCR, and its TCRdb copy is limited to in-frame clones, with some not included. The table records under 55,000 clones, less than 90% of them present only once. The sample in question was CD4+ T cells sorted from PBMCs after roughly 19-hour stimulation, obtained from a patient who received antiretroviral therapy. The receptors derive from an adult woman with HIV who was CMV-seropositive.

This clone was picked up one time. The chain couples TRBV19 to TRBJ2-2, with D tentatively TRBD2 (6 bases). Germline CDR1 and CDR2: LNHDA and SQIVND (reference sequence). V lost 3 bases and J lost 6, with 14 bases in between. CDR3 length: 15 amino acids. In DNA, the CDR3 is TGTGCCAGTAGTATCCGGGGGTGGGTTGCCGGGGAGCTGTTTTTT. This encodes CASSIRGWVAGELFF.

The chain links TRBV19 to TRBJ2-5, with 12 bases aligning to TRBD1. The CDR3 is 15 residues long. Germline V gene data show CDR1 as LNHDA and CDR2 as SQIVND (reference sequence). With 6 bases clipped from V and 5 bases from J, the junction kept 7 bases outside the gene matches. The CDR3, as DNA: TGTGCCAGTAGATCGGGACAGGGGGCAGGGGAGACCCAGTACTTC. Amino acids: CASRSGQGAGETQYF.

The rearrangement joins TRBV28 to TRBJ2-3; D tentatively fits TRBD1 or TRBD2 (6 bases each). Trimming removed 7 bases at V and 1 base at J, with 15 bases between. CDR1 and CDR2 from the germline V gene are MDHEN and SYDVKM. There are 15 residues in the CDR3. CDR3 protein: CASTIRGAGTDTQYF. CDR3 DNA: TGTGCCAGCACTATAAGGGGGGCGGGCACAGATACGCAGTATTTT.

DNA for the CDR3: TGTGCCAGCAGTAATCCGGGACAGGGGGATTACGAGCAGTACGTC. Translating gives CASSNPGQGDYEQYV. This chain uses TRBV6-6 with TRBJ2-7, with 11 bases lining up with TRBD1. V dropped 5 bases and J dropped 4; count of bases not matched to a gene: 7. The CDR3 spans 15 residues. The germline gives CDR1 MNHNY, CDR2 SVGAGI (reference sequence).

V and J are TRBV18 and TRBJ2-3, with 7 positions matching TRBD1. CDR3 length: 14 amino acids. After removal of 3 bases from V and 7 bases from J, the junction contained 7 bases not matched to a gene. CDR1 is KGHSH, CDR2 LQKENI, per germline. CDR3 DNA sequence: TGTGCCAGCTCACCGAGGGGGCAGGTATATACGCAGTATTTT. Translating gives CASSPRGQVYTQYF.

J is TRBJ2-3 and V is TRBV28, with a tentative D call TRBD2 (6 bases). Germline V gene lookup returns CDR1 MDHEN and CDR2 SYDVKM. V gave up 8 bases and J gave up 7 bases, with 19 bases separating them. The CDR3 extends over 14 amino acids. The CDR3 sequence is CASRPGGEAYTQYF. CDR3 DNA: TGTGCCAGCCGGCCAGGCGGGGAGGCATATACGCAGTATTTT.

V is TRBV9 and J is TRBJ2-7; the match to TRBD1 covers 9 bases. CDR3 length: 15 amino acids. Per germline, CDR1 SGDLS and CDR2 YYNGEE. Trimming removed 4 bases from V and 2 bases from J; junction bases left unmatched: 7. CDR3 loop: CASSKKTGGTYEQYF. In nucleotides, the CDR3 is TGTGCCAGCAGCAAAAAGACAGGGGGAACCTACGAGCAGTACTTC.

The chain joins TRBV6-5 to TRBJ1-1; tentative D call: TRBD1 (6 bases). The germline V gene has CDR1 MNHEY and CDR2 SVGAGI. Trimming pared 6 bases from V and 3 bases from J, leaving 11 bases between. The CDR3 runs 13 residues. The CDR3 DNA reads as TGTGCCAGCAGGCAGGGGCCCCACACTGAAGCTTTCTTT. Residues: CASRQGPHTEAFF.

The chain employs TRBV2 and TRBJ1-2; D is uncertain. Trimming removed 2 bases from V and 0 bases from J, with 7 bases in between. The CDR3 is made up of 14 amino acids. The germline V gene has CDR1 SNHLY and CDR2 FYNNEI. CDR3 amino acids: CASSESAANYGYTF. DNA for the CDR3: TGTGCCAGCAGTGAAAGTGCAGCTAACTATGGCTACACCTTC.